Shown below are 21 T cell receptor beta chains from a single sample sequenced in a study of blood T cell repertoires in COVID-19. Sequencing used immunoSEQ multiplex PCR; TCRdb keeps in-frame clones, though not all of them. The table has approximately 190,000 clones, 80% to 90% seen once. The source material was peripheral blood. The receptors were sampled from a woman in her 70s with active or convalescent COVID-19.

V and J are TRBV27 and TRBJ2-1; 7 bases line up with TRBD1. Trimming at V came to 7 bases and at J to 4 bases, leaving 10 bases not matched to a gene. This CDR3 has 15 residues. Per the germline V gene, CDR1 is MNHEY and CDR2 is SMNVEV (reference sequence). DNA for the CDR3: TGTGCCAGCACCGAGTGGGGACAGAGGTACAATGAGCAGTTCTTC. It translates to CASTEWGQRYNEQFF.

The chain recombines TRBV5-1 with TRBJ1-6; TRBD1 matches 9 bases. Germline V gene data show CDR1 as SGHRS and CDR2 as YFSETQ. The CDR3 runs 16 residues. Trimming at V came to 4 bases and at J to 8 bases, leaving 10 bases not matched to a gene. CDR3 DNA sequence: TGCGCCAGCAGCCTAGGACAGGGGACCCCGGATTCACCCCTCCACTTT. Residues: CASSLGQGTPDSPLHF.

In nucleotides, the CDR3 is TGTGCCTGGCAGGGGGAGCGGACTGAAGCTTTCTTT. Translating gives CAWQGERTEAFF. The chain is built from TRBV30 and TRBJ1-1; 7 bases map to TRBD1. CDR1 and CDR2 (germline): GTSNPN, SVGIG (reference sequence). The V segment lost 5 bases and the J segment 5 bases; nucleotides outside the gene matches: 5. The CDR3 has 12 residues.

This clone was seen just once. The chain links TRBV4-1 to TRBJ2-3; no definite D call. From germline, CDR1 is MGHRA and CDR2 YSYEKL. The V gene lost 1 base and the J gene lost 3 bases, with 2 bases spanning the gap. This CDR3 spans 12 amino acids. The CDR3 reads CASSQATDTQYF. As DNA, the CDR3 is TGCGCCAGCAGCCAAGCTACAGATACGCAGTATTTT.

The CDR3: CASTGTSGRVNEQFF. The DNA for the CDR3 is TGTGCCAGCACCGGGACTAGCGGGAGGGTTAATGAGCAGTTCTTC. V gene TRBV7-8 combines with J gene TRBJ2-1; 16 bases are a match to TRBD2. The CDR3 extends over 15 amino acids. V trimming: 7 bases; J trimming: 7 bases; junction bases outside the gene matches: 4. CDR1 is SGHVS, CDR2 FQNEAQ, per germline.

The V gene is TRBV5-1, the J gene TRBJ2-7; possibly TRBD1 for D (6 bases). Germline CDR1 and CDR2: SGHRS and YFSETQ. Trimming removed 2 bases from V and 4 bases from J, with 13 bases in between. The CDR3 is made up of 14 amino acids. The DNA for the CDR3 is TGCGCCAGCAGCTTTCAGGGGCCCTTTTACGAGCAGTACTTC. Translating it yields CASSFQGPFYEQYF.

The J gene is TRBJ2-5, the V gene TRBV20-1; TRBD2 agrees at 9 bases. V was pared by 3 bases and J by 1 base, with 6 bases of the junction left unmatched. The CDR3 is 15 residues long. Germline V gives CDR1 DFQATT, CDR2 SNEGSKA (reference sequence). Written as DNA, the CDR3 is TGCAGTGCTAGTCCCTTAGCGGGGGCCCAAGAGACCCAGTACTTC. Translating gives CSASPLAGAQETQYF.

Turning to this clone: Other DNA sequences in this sample translate to the same CDR3. V is TRBV5-1 and J is TRBJ1-1, with D possibly being TRBD1 (5 bases). Germline values: CDR1 SGHRS, CDR2 YFSETQ. The length of the CDR3 is 12 residues. The germline V and J ends were trimmed by 3 bases and 5 bases, with 8 bases remaining between them. In DNA form, the CDR3 reads TGCGCCAGCAGCTCCCCAGGGACTGAAGCTTTCTTT. Translating it yields CASSSPGTEAFF.

The rearrangement uses TRBV27 and TRBJ2-7, with 7 bases lining up with TRBD1. Germline assignment: CDR1 MNHEY and CDR2 SMNVEV (reference sequence). V was clipped by 3 bases and J by 1 base; unmatched bases: 9. The CDR3 contains 16 residues. CDR3 region: CASSFAGGIGSYEQYF. In DNA form, the CDR3 reads TGTGCCAGCAGTTTTGCAGGGGGTATAGGATCCTACGAGCAGTACTTC.

This chain connects TRBV18 to TRBJ2-5, with 9 bases identical to TRBD1. Germline values: CDR1 KGHSH, CDR2 LQKENI. After removal of 5 bases from V and 1 base from J, the junction contained 2 bases not matched to a gene. CDR3 size: 14 residues. The CDR3 DNA follows: TGTGCCAGCTCATCGGGACAGGGCCAAGAGACCCAGTACTTC. Translating gives CASSSGQGQETQYF.

The chain recombines TRBV7-2 with TRBJ2-1, with unresolved D. The V end was cut by 2 bases, the J end by 6 bases, with 17 bases between. The CDR3 is 16 amino acids. CDR1 SGHTA and CDR2 FQGNSA come from the germline V gene. The DNA for the CDR3 is TGTGCCAGCAGCTTAAAACCGGCCGGGTACCCCAATGAGCAGTTCTTC. Encoded protein: CASSLKPAGYPNEQFF. Supplemented by reference TRBV7-2 and TRBJ2-1, the full variable domain reads GAGVSQSPSNKVTEKGKDVELRCDPISGHTALYWYRQSLGQGLEFLIYFQGNSAPDKSGLPSDRFSAERTGGSVSTLTIQRTQQEDSAVYLCASSLKPAGYPNEQFFGPGTRLTVL.

This clone was detected a few times. CDR3 bases: TGTGCCAGCAGCCCAGTGGGGGGGGACAGGGGGCGTCAGCCCCAGCATTTT. This gives the protein CASSPVGGDRGRQPQHF. The chain combines TRBV5-5 with TRBJ1-5, with 12 bases matching TRBD1. Germline CDR1 is SGHKS and CDR2 is YYEKEE (reference sequence). The CDR3 totals 17 residues. Trimming took 4 bases from V and 6 from J; bases not matched to a gene: 11.

The V gene is TRBV3-1 (or the pseudogene TRBV3-2), the J gene TRBJ1-4; 10 nucleotides match TRBD1. Trimming cost V 4 bases and J 4 bases; bases outside gene matches: 3. The CDR3 contains 15 residues. CDR1 LGHDT and CDR2 YNNKEL come from the germline V gene (reference sequence). CDR3 loop: CASSLRTGGNEKLFF. Written as DNA, the CDR3 is TGTGCCAGCAGCCTCCGGACAGGGGGTAATGAAAAACTGTTTTTT.

This clone appeared once. The V call is TRBV7-2, the J call TRBJ2-7, with 7 bases identical to TRBD1. V shed 5 bases and J 1 base; nucleotides not matched to a gene: 8. The CDR3 contains 15 residues. Germline V lookup: CDR1 SGHTA, CDR2 FQGNSA. In DNA, the CDR3 is TGTGCCAGCAGCCGGGACAGATCCGGTTCCTACGAGCAGTACTTC. It encodes CASSRDRSGSYEQYF.

V usage is TRBV5-1 and J usage is TRBJ1-2, with 8 bases identical to TRBD1. This CDR3 comprises 14 residues. Trimming took 3 bases from V and 5 from J; bases not matched to a gene: 6. Per germline, CDR1 SGHRS and CDR2 YFSETQ. The CDR3 DNA reads as TGCGCCAGCAGCTCGGGACAGGAGGGATATGGCTACACCTTC. Protein: CASSSGQEGYGYTF.

V gene TRBV27 combines with J gene TRBJ1-1, with D unresolved. There are 12 residues in the CDR3. V lost 5 bases, J lost 10 bases, and 14 bases lay in between. CDR1 MNHEY and CDR2 SMNVEV come from the germline V gene (reference sequence). DNA of the CDR3: TGTGCCAGCAGTCAGGTTGGCAGGCCAGCTTTCTTT. Protein product: CASSQVGRPAFF.

The gene calls are TRBV27 and TRBJ2-2; 8 nucleotides match TRBD2. The V gene's germline CDR1 is MNHEY and CDR2 SMNVEV (reference sequence). The ends lost 11 bases at V and 4 bases at J; junction bases unmatched: 12. This CDR3 is built from 15 residues. CDR3 in amino acids: CARKFSGGGTGELFF. Here the CDR3 DNA reads TGTGCCCGCAAGTTTTCGGGGGGGGGCACCGGGGAGCTGTTTTTT.

J is TRBJ2-7 and V is TRBV14; 11 positions agree with TRBD2. The trim removed 4 bases at V and 2 bases at J, leaving 4 bases unmatched. Germline assignment: CDR1 SGHDN and CDR2 FVKESK. The CDR3 loop spans 15 amino acids. CDR3 coding DNA: TGTGCCAGCAGCCCTGGGACTAGCGGCACCTACGAGCAGTACTTC. Amino acids: CASSPGTSGTYEQYF.

The chain combines TRBV18 with TRBJ2-3; weak D call: TRBD1 (5 bases). V gave up 4 bases and J gave up 0 bases, with 11 bases separating them. CDR1 is KGHSH, CDR2 LQKENI, per germline. CDR3 length: 15 amino acids. CDR3 protein: CASSRQTDSTDTQYF. DNA for the CDR3: TGTGCCAGCTCACGACAGACAGACAGCACAGATACGCAGTATTTT.

This clone was seen once. The chain has TRBV19 and TRBJ2-2; no clear D. CDR1 is LNHDA, CDR2 SQIVND, per germline (reference sequence). The CDR3 contains 15 residues. V was pared by 6 bases and J by 3 bases, with 14 bases between. The CDR3 protein is CASRAPPVHTGELFF. The DNA of the CDR3 is TGTGCCAGTAGGGCCCCCCCCGTCCACACCGGGGAGCTGTTTTTT.

DNA for the CDR3: TGTGCCAGCAGCCCGGGGGGTAATTCGGAGACCCAGTACTTC. Protein sequence: CASSPGGNSETQYF. V usage is TRBV5-4 and J usage is TRBJ2-5, with 7 bases aligning to TRBD2. Unmatched junction bases numbered 8, after V lost 4 bases and J lost 5 bases. Germline assignment: CDR1 SGHNT and CDR2 YYREEE (reference sequence). CDR3 length: 14 residues.